This T cell receptor beta chain appears in the sequencing data of a study of cytomegalovirus exposure and HLA in healthy donors. Use of 60 Vbeta and 13 Jbeta primers characterized the PCR. TCRdb keeps only in-frame clones here, not all; method: immunoSEQ multiplex PCR. Its table records 80,000 to 95,000 clones. Study findings and constraints: A prior analysis recorded that most TCR beta V segments were productive about 87% or about 30% of the time. HLA alleles were associated with 15,000 to 20,000 TCR beta sequences in a later analysis at 0.05 false discovery rate. The study listed 164 cytomegalovirus-associated TCR beta chains.

As to this clone: What it binds is unknown.

The CDR3 has 16 residues. Germline CDR1 LNHDA, CDR2 SQIVND (reference sequence). The V and J ends lost 5 bases and 4 bases, in that order; junction bases with no gene match: 11. The sequenced sample consisted of PBMCs. V usage is TRBV19 and J usage is TRBJ1-1, with 9 bases identical to TRBD1. The sequence came from a man in his fifties or sixties in good health and CMV-seropositive. For the CDR3, the DNA is TGTGCCAGTAGTCGGCCCGACAGGGGGAAGGGCACTGAAGCTTTCTTT. It translates to CASSRPDRGKGTEAFF.